A single sample is the source of the 5 T cell receptor beta chains below, sequenced in a study of blood T cell repertoires in COVID-19 (dated by TCRdb to about 2020). Library prep was done by the immunoSEQ multiplex PCR assay. Not all clones reach the TCRdb copy of this immuneACCESS table, which keeps in-frame sequences only. Checked studies attribute under half of the gap to unresolved V genes and leave the rest unexplained. The sample table contains 100,000 or so clones; only one count was recorded for around 73% of them. The ten largest account for 7.5% to 10% of the sample. The specimen was peripheral blood. These receptors originate from a man aged 55-75 years with active or convalescent COVID-19.

This clone was counted only a few times. The chain carries TRBV10-3 and TRBJ1-5; 8 bases agree with TRBD1. CDR1 ENHRY and CDR2 SYGVKD come from the germline V gene. V lost 3 bases to trimming and J lost 3 bases; unmatched junction nucleotides: 13. The CDR3 sequence is 18 residues long. This CDR3 reads CAISDHGQGLWDNQPQHF. CDR3 nucleotides: TGTGCCATCAGTGACCATGGACAGGGCCTATGGGACAATCAGCCCCAGCATTTT.

V usage is TRBV7-2 and J usage is TRBJ2-5; D ambiguous. The CDR3 contains 13 residues. V gave up 2 bases and J gave up 3 bases, with 7 bases separating them. Germline values: CDR1 SGHTA, CDR2 FQGNSA. The CDR3 sequence is CASSLWPEETQYF. The DNA for the CDR3 is TGTGCCAGCAGCTTATGGCCTGAAGAGACCCAGTACTTC.

V gene TRBV6-5 combines with J gene TRBJ2-2; D might be TRBD1 (5 bases). Germline V gene lookup returns CDR1 MNHEY and CDR2 SVGAGI. The V end lost 6 bases, the J end lost 7 bases, and 18 bases lay between the germline ends. This CDR3 spans 15 amino acids. CDR3 coding DNA: TGTGCCAGCAGAAACAGTCACCTCAGGGTCGGGGAGCTGTTTTTT. Amino acid sequence: CASRNSHLRVGELFF.

The genes are TRBV7-9 and TRBJ1-1; D is uncertain. The V and J ends lost 5 bases and 0 bases respectively, with 13 bases between them. Per the germline V gene, CDR1 is SEHNR and CDR2 is FQNEAQ (reference sequence). CDR3 length: 15 amino acids. The CDR3 nucleotides are TGTGCCAGCAGCCCCGGCGGTCCCCTGAACACTGAAGCTTTCTTT. This translates into CASSPGGPLNTEAFF.

This chain uses TRBV21-1 with TRBJ2-7; TRBD1 is the table's D call and was not checked against the DNA. TRBV21-1 is given as a pseudogene. The CDR3 consists of 17 residues. The CDR3, as DNA: TGTGCCAGCAGCAAACCTTCAACAGGGTATCATCCCTACGAGCAGTACGTC. Protein product: CASSKPSTGYHPYEQYV.